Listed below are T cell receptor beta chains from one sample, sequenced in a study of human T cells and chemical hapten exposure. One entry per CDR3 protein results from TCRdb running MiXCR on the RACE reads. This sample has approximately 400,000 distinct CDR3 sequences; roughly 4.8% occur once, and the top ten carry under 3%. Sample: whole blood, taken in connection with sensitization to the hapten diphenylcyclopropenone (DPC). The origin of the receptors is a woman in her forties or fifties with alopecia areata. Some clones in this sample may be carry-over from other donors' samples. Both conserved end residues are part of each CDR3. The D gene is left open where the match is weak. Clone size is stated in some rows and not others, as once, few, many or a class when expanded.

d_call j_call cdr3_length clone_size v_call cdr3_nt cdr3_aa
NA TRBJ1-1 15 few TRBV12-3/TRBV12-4 TGTGCCAGCAGTTCCCTTGGGCGGTTTAACACTGAAGCTTTCTTT CASSSLGRFNTEAFF
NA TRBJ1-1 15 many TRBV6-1 TGTGCCAGCAGTCCCCGTGAAGCGCCGAACACTGAAGCTTTCTTT CASSPREAPNTEAFF
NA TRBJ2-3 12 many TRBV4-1 TGCGCCAGCAGCCAATTCCTGGATACGCAGTATTTT CASSQFLDTQYF
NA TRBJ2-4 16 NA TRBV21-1 TGTGCCAGCAGCAGGCGTAAGCCACTAGCCAAAAACATTCAGTACTTC CASSRRKPLAKNIQYF
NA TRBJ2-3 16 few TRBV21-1 TGTGCCAGCAGCAGAAGGGGACAGGGGAGGACAGATACGCAGTATTTT CASSRRGQGRTDTQYF
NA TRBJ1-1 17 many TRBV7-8 TGTGCCAGCAGCTTAATAATCTGGGCGGTTTCGAACACTGAAGCTTTCTTT CASSLIIWAVSNTEAFF
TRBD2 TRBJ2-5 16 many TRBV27 TGTGCCAGCAGCCCACTAGCGGGAGACAACCAAGAGACCCAGTACTTC CASSPLAGDNQETQYF
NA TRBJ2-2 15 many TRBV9 TGTGCCAGCAGCCAGACAGGGACTAGCACCGGGGAGCTGTTTTTT CASSQTGTSTGELFF
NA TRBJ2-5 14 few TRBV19 TGTGCCAGTAAGGCAGGGGTCCTTCGGGAGACCCAGTACTTC CASKAGVLRETQYF
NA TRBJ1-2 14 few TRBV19 TGTGCCAGTAGTATCTCGACAGGTTTCTATGGCTACACCTTC CASSISTGFYGYTF
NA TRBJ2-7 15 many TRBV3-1 TGTGCCAGCAGCCAAGGGGGAGTGACCACCTACGAGCAGTACTTC CASSQGGVTTYEQYF
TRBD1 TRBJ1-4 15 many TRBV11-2 TGTGCCAGCGGAACAGGGGGCTCAACTAATGAAAAACTGTTTTTT CASGTGGSTNEKLFF
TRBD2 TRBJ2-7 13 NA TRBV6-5 TGTGCCAGCAGAGCGGGAGCAGGCTACGAGCAGTACTTC CASRAGAGYEQYF
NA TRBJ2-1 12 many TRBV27 TGTGCCAGTTCGGGCTCCTACAATGAGCAGTTCTTC CASSGSYNEQFF
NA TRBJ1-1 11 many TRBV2 TGTGCCAGCAGCCCGGCTGCCGGAGCTTTCTTT CASSPAAGAFF
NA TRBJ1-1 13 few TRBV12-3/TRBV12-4 TGTGCCAGCAGCTTAGCGGAGCTACCTGAAGCTTTCTTT CASSLAELPEAFF
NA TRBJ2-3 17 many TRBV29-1 TGCAGCGTTGAACGGGCGGCAGTGATTTCTAGCACAGATACGCAGTATTTT CSVERAAVISSTDTQYF
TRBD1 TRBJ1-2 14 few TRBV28 TGTGCCAGCAGGCTACAGGGGCGGAACTATGGCTACACCTTC CASRLQGRNYGYTF
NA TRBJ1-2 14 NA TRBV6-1 TGTGCCAGCACTTCATTTAGAGGGCTTAATGGCTACACCTTC CASTSFRGLNGYTF
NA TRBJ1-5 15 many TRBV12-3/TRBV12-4 TGTGCCAGCAGCGCCCCTCCCGGGGGCAATCAGCCCCAGCATTTT CASSAPPGGNQPQHF
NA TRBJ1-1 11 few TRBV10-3 TGTGCCACGGTCGGTGGGACTGAAGCTTTCTTT CATVGGTEAFF
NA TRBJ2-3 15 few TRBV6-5 TGTGCCAGCAGTTATTCCGGCGGGGGCACAGATACGCAGTATTTT CASSYSGGGTDTQYF
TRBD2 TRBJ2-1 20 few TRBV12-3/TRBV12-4 TGTGCCAGCAGTTTAGTCGGCCGAGGACTAGCGGGACTTACCTACAATGAGCAGTTCTTC CASSLVGRGLAGLTYNEQFF
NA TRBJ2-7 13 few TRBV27 TGTGCCAGCAGTTACGGACACACCTACGAGCAGTACTTC CASSYGHTYEQYF
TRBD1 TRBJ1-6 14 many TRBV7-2 TGTGCCAGCAGACGGGACAGGGGCGACTCACCCCTCCACTTT CASRRDRGDSPLHF
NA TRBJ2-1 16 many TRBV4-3 TGCGCCAGCAGCCAAGATTACTCCGATTCCTACAATGAGCAGTTCTTC CASSQDYSDSYNEQFF
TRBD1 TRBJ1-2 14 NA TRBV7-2 TGTGCCAGCAGCTCAACAGGGGGCAACTATGGCTACACCTTC CASSSTGGNYGYTF
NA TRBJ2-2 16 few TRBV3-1 TGTGCCAGCAGCCAGAGGGAACCGTTGGGGCCCGGGGAGCTGTTTTTT CASSQREPLGPGELFF
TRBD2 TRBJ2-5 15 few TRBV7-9 TGTGCCAGCAGCTTAGTGGACGAGCGGGGGGAGACCCAGTACTTC CASSLVDERGETQYF
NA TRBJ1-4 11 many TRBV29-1 TGCAGCGTTCGTCGTAATGAAAAACTGTTTTTT CSVRRNEKLFF
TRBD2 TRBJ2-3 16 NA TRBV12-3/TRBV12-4 TGTGCCAGCAGGCCCTTGGAGGAGCGGGGCACAGATACGCGGTATTTT CASRPLEERGTDTRYF
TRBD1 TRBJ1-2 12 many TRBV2 TGTGCCAGCAGCACAGGGGGCGGTGGCTACACCTTC CASSTGGGGYTF
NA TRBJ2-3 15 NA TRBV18 TGTGCCAGCTCACCAACGTCGGTCAGCACAGATACGCAGTATTTT CASSPTSVSTDTQYF
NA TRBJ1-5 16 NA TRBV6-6 TGTGCCAGCAGTTACACCCCGGCAGATAGCAATCAGCCCCAGCATTTT CASSYTPADSNQPQHF
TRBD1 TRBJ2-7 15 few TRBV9 TGTGCCAGCAGCGTAGGGGACAGGGTCGCGGAGGAGCAGTACTTC CASSVGDRVAEEQYF
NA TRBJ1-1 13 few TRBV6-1 TGTGCCAGCATAGGAGCAGGGTTTGGTGAAGCTTTCTTT CASIGAGFGEAFF
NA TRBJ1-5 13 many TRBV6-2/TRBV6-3 TGTGCCAGCAGTTTACAGGGCGCCAGGCCCCAGCATTTT CASSLQGARPQHF
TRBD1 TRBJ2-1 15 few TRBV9 TGTGCCAGCAGCGTACCGGGACAGGGGGCGGGTGAGCAGTTCTTC CASSVPGQGAGEQFF
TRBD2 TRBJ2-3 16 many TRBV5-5 TGTGCCAGCAGCGGCGGGGGAGCGGGAGGGACAGATACGCAGTATTTT CASSGGGAGGTDTQYF
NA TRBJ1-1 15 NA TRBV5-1 TGCGCCAGCAGCTTGGCGAGCACAGGGACCACTGAAGCTTTCTTT CASSLASTGTTEAFF
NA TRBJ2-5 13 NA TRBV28 TGTGCCAGCAGTTTAACTACCCAAGAGACCCAGTACTTC CASSLTTQETQYF
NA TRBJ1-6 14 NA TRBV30 TGTGCCTGGAGGCAGTCCCAAGGAAATTCACCCCTCCACTTT CAWRQSQGNSPLHF
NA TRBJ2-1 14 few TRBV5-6 TGTGCCAGCAGCTTGTCCGCAGGGCGGCGCCAGCAGTTCTTC CASSLSAGRRQQFF
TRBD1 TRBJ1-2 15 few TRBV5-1 TGCGCCAGCGCAAACCGGACAGGGGTTGGCTATGGCTACACCTTC CASANRTGVGYGYTF
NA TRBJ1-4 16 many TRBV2 TGTGCCAGCAGTGGTACGACAGTGAGGGCGAATGAAAAACTGTTTTTT CASSGTTVRANEKLFF
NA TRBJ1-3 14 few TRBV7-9 TGTGCCAGCATAGGCCGCTCCTCTGGAAACACCATATATTTT CASIGRSSGNTIYF
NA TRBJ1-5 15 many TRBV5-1 TGCGCCAGCAGCTTGGAGGGTACTCGCAATCAGCCCCAGCATTTT CASSLEGTRNQPQHF
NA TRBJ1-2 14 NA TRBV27 TGTGCCAGCAGTCAACAGGCAACTAACTATGGCTACACCTTC CASSQQATNYGYTF
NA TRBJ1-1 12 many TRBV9 TGTGCCAGCAGCGTAGAGGACACTGAAGCTTTCTTT CASSVEDTEAFF